The rows below give T cell receptor beta chains drawn from one sample of a study of T cell repertoires in cytomegalovirus infection. These receptors have no identified antigens. TCRdb re-derived calls from the reads in MiXCR, one entry per CDR3 protein. The table shows some 320,000 distinct CDR3 sequences, with almost 30% occurring only once. Here the sequenced sample was cultured PBMCs, taken from culture after CMV antigen stimulation. Receptor source: a human donor in good health (CMV status not recorded). Some clones in this sample may be carry-over from other donors' samples. The CDR3 runs from the conserved cysteine through the conserved F or W. The order of the fields is J gene, V gene, clone size, D gene, CDR3 DNA, CDR3 protein. D genes are given only for firm matches. Not every row has a clone size; where given, it reads once, few, many or a size class.

>TRBJ2-1|TRBV7-2|many|.
TGTGCCAGCAGCTTATCAGGGAGGTCTACCTACAATGAGCAGTTCTTC
CASSLSGRSTYNEQFF
>TRBJ1-1|TRBV12-5|.|.
TGTGCTAGTGGTTGGGGGTCCGGTGAAGCTTTCTTT
CASGWGSGEAFF
>TRBJ2-1|TRBV20-1|many|TRBD2
TGCAGTGCTAGAGATAGTAGACTAGCGGGAAGTCCGCAGGGCAATGAGCAGTTCTTC
CSARDSRLAGSPQGNEQFF
>TRBJ2-5|TRBV19|.|.
TGTGCCAGTAGTCGCTCGGATAGAGGGAGGGAGACCCAGTACTTC
CASSRSDRGRETQYF
>TRBJ2-5|TRBV11-3|many|.
TGTGCCAGCAGCTTAGCCCCCGGGGAGCAAGAGACCCAGTACTTC
CASSLAPGEQETQYF
>TRBJ2-3|TRBV5-1|.|TRBD1
TGCGCCAGCAGCCCGACAGGGGAGGTAGATACGCAGTATTTT
CASSPTGEVDTQYF
>TRBJ1-2|TRBV6-5|.|.
TGTGCCAGCAGTTACTCGTCGGCCCGGTCCTATGGCTACACCTTC
CASSYSSARSYGYTF
>TRBJ1-4|TRBV18|few|TRBD1
TGTGCCAGCTCACCCCGGGACAGCGAAAAACTGTTTTTT
CASSPRDSEKLFF
>TRBJ2-7|TRBV20-1|.|.
TGCAGTGCTAGAATCCTAGGCGGAAAAAGCTCCTACGAGCAGTACTTC
CSARILGGKSSYEQYF
>TRBJ2-5|TRBV7-2|.|.
TGTGCCAGCAGCCTGAATGGGGGGACGGAGACCCAGTACTTC
CASSLNGGTETQYF
>TRBJ2-7|TRBV6-5|few|.
TGTGCCAGCAGTTACTTCGGACAGTCCTACGAGCAGTACTTC
CASSYFGQSYEQYF
>TRBJ1-4|TRBV12-3/TRBV12-4|once|.
TGTGCCAGCAGTTCGACAGACCCTCATGAAAAACTGTTTTTT
CASSSTDPHEKLFF
>TRBJ2-5|TRBV29-1|.|.
TGCAGCGTTGAAGGGAGCTCGGAGACCCAGTACTTC
CSVEGSSETQYF
>TRBJ1-4|TRBV19|.|TRBD1
TGTGCCAGTAGTGTCGACAGGGATAATGAAAAACTGTTTTTT
CASSVDRDNEKLFF
>TRBJ2-5|TRBV7-4|few|TRBD2
TGTGCCAGCAGCCTACCGGGACTAGTGGAGACCCAGTACTTC
CASSLPGLVETQYF
>TRBJ2-3|TRBV13|few|TRBD2
TGTGCCAGCAGCTACGGGCGGGAGCTCGAAGATACGCAGTATTTT
CASSYGRELEDTQYF
>TRBJ1-5|TRBV4-1|.|TRBD1
TGCGCCAGCAGCCCGACAGGGATCAATCAGCCCCAGCATTTT
CASSPTGINQPQHF
>TRBJ1-5|TRBV7-2|many|TRBD1
TGTGCCAGCAGCTCTCCGGGACAGATGACTCATAGCAATCAGCCCCAGCATTTT
CASSSPGQMTHSNQPQHF
>TRBJ2-1|TRBV7-6|.|.
TGTGCCAGCAGCACCTTACCATCTGAAGGCAATGAGCAGTTCTTC
CASSTLPSEGNEQFF
>TRBJ2-7|TRBV5-4|.|.
TGTGCCAGCAGTTTCAGAGGGCGCTCCTACGAGCAGTACTTC
CASSFRGRSYEQYF
>TRBJ1-1|TRBV11-1|many|TRBD1
TGTGCCAGCAGCTTAGGGGGACAGGGAGACACTGAAGCTTTCTTT
CASSLGGQGDTEAFF
>TRBJ2-7|TRBV20-1|.|TRBD2
TGCAGTGCTGCCGCCGGGACTAGCATTGTCTACGAGCAGTACTTC
CSAAAGTSIVYEQYF
>TRBJ1-1|TRBV3-1|.|.
TGTGCCAGCACCGGTGCGACTGAAGCTTTCTTT
CASTGATEAFF
>TRBJ1-3|TRBV10-3|.|.
TGTGCCATCAGTTCCGGGACGGAAGGCTCTGGAAACACCATATATTTT
CAISSGTEGSGNTIYF
>TRBJ2-7|TRBV6-1|few|.
TGTGCCAGCAGCCTACAGGATCGAACCTACGAGCAGTACTTC
CASSLQDRTYEQYF
>TRBJ2-2|TRBV6-6|.|TRBD2
TGTGCCAGCAGTGATTTACTAGCGGGAGGCCTCACCGGGGAGCTGTTTTTT
CASSDLLAGGLTGELFF
>TRBJ2-5|TRBV19|.|.
TGTGCCAGTACTGGGACCGGGGAGACCCAGTACTTC
CASTGTGETQYF
>TRBJ2-7|TRBV19|.|.
TGTGCCAGTAGTATCCGACGTGAGTACGAGCAGTACTTC
CASSIRREYEQYF
>TRBJ2-1|TRBV4-1|.|TRBD2
TGCGCCAGCAGCCCCTTTGCTAGCGGGAGACTCAATGAGCAGTTCTTC
CASSPFASGRLNEQFF
>TRBJ1-1|TRBV27|.|TRBD1
TGTGCCAGCAGCTCCCCCCTCGGACAGGCGACTGAAGCTTTCTTT
CASSSPLGQATEAFF
>TRBJ2-1|TRBV4-1|.|TRBD1
TGCGCCAGCAGCCAAGGGACAGGGGCCTACAATGAGCAGTTCTTC
CASSQGTGAYNEQFF
>TRBJ2-2|TRBV11-2|few|.
TGTGCCAGCAGCCAACTAGTCCGGACCGGGGAGCTGTTTTTT
CASSQLVRTGELFF
>TRBJ2-2|TRBV20-1|few|.
TGCAGTGCTAGAGCACCAGGGGCGTTTAACACCGGGGAGCTGTTTTTT
CSARAPGAFNTGELFF
>TRBJ1-2|TRBV7-9|.|TRBD1
TGTGCCAGCAGCCTTGAGGAACGGACAGGGTGGAGGTACACCTTC
CASSLEERTGWRYTF
>TRBJ1-4|TRBV11-2|.|.
TGTGCCAGCAGCTTACCCGGGGCGCGGCAAAAACTGTTTTTT
CASSLPGARQKLFF
>TRBJ1-1|TRBV24-1|many|.
TGTGCCACCAGTGATCCGGGGACAGAAGCTTTCTTT
CATSDPGTEAFF
>TRBJ1-5|TRBV4-1|few|TRBD1
TGCGCCAGCAGCCAAGCAGGACAGGGGGGCGGCCAGCCCCAGCATTTT
CASSQAGQGGGQPQHF
>TRBJ1-5|TRBV28|.|.
TGTGCCAGCAGTTTCCTAAAGGAGTGGGTGAATCAGCCCCAGCATTTT
CASSFLKEWVNQPQHF
>TRBJ1-5|TRBV2|few|TRBD1
TGTGCCAGCAGTGTAGGGGGGACAGTCGGTCAGCCCCAGCATTTT
CASSVGGTVGQPQHF
>TRBJ1-2|TRBV20-1|once|.
TGCAGTGCTAGAGATTCGGCCAGGGCTAACTATGGCTACACCTTC
CSARDSARANYGYTF
>TRBJ1-6|TRBV6-6|many|TRBD1
TGTGCCAGCAGTTACAGGGGACAGGGCGAATCACCCCTCCACTTT
CASSYRGQGESPLHF